The 20 T cell receptor beta chains below all came from one sample that was sequenced in a study of blood T cell repertoires in COVID-19. Sequencing used immunoSEQ multiplex PCR; TCRdb keeps in-frame clones, though not all of them. This sample has fewer than 250,000 clones, with about 93% found just once. Material: peripheral blood. Receptors originate from a man in his 60s with COVID-19, enrolled during active disease.

The chain joins TRBV6-5 to TRBJ2-7; the match to TRBD1 covers 7 bases. The germline V gene encodes CDR1 MNHEY and CDR2 SVGAGI. With 8 bases clipped from V and 4 bases from J, the junction kept 8 bases outside the gene matches. The CDR3 is made up of 13 amino acids. CDR3 sequence (DNA): TGTGCCAGCGGGACAGACCCAGTATACGAGCAGTACTTC. It yields the protein CASGTDPVYEQYF.

The CDR3 reads CSASDPGQGSGQPQHF. CDR3 in DNA: TGCAGTGCTAGTGATCCGGGACAGGGGAGCGGTCAGCCCCAGCATTTT. The V and J genes are TRBV20-1 and TRBJ1-5; 10 nucleotides align to TRBD1. J was trimmed by 6 bases and V by 3 bases; bases with no gene match: 11. This CDR3 has 16 amino acids. Germline V gives CDR1 DFQATT, CDR2 SNEGSKA (reference sequence).

V is TRBV6-1 and J is TRBJ1-6; 9 positions agree with TRBD1. Trimming took 3 bases from V and 8 from J; bases not matched to a gene: 2. The germline gives CDR1 MNHNS, CDR2 SASEGT. This CDR3 has 14 amino acids. Written as DNA, the CDR3 is TGTGCCAGCAGTGAGTGGACAGGGGATTCACCCCTCCACTTT. Protein: CASSEWTGDSPLHF.

The rearrangement links TRBV11-1 to TRBJ2-2; TRBD1 agrees at 9 bases. Per germline, CDR1 SGHAT and CDR2 FQDESV (reference sequence). The V segment lost 5 bases and the J segment 5 bases; nucleotides outside the gene matches: 6. The CDR3 has 15 residues. The CDR3 reads CASSVPGTGTGELFF. As DNA, the CDR3 is TGTGCCAGCAGCGTACCCGGGACAGGGACCGGGGAGCTGTTTTTT.

The chain links TRBV3-1 (or the pseudogene TRBV3-2) to TRBJ2-1, with 8 bases matching TRBD2. The CDR3 covers 17 residues. CDR1 and CDR2 from the germline V gene are LGHDT and YNNKEL (reference sequence). The V segment lost 0 bases and the J segment 9 bases; nucleotides outside the gene matches: 13. In nucleotides, the CDR3 is TGTGCCAGCAGCCAAGATCGGACGCGGGGGGCAAGTTCTGAGCAGTTCTTC. This encodes CASSQDRTRGASSEQFF.

The chain carries TRBV18 and TRBJ1-1; no definite D call. Germline CDR1 KGHSH, CDR2 LQKENI. The CDR3 is made up of 12 amino acids. Trimming shortened V by 4 bases and J by 10 bases, and 13 bases separated the two germline ends. The CDR3 spells CASSRLVTGAFF. The CDR3 coding sequence is TGTGCCAGCTCACGGCTAGTGACCGGAGCTTTCTTT. The complete variable domain, with remaining parts taken from reference TRBV18 and TRBJ1-1, reads NAGVMQNPRHLVRRRGQEARLRCSPMKGHSHVYWYRQLPEEGLKFMVYLQKENIIDESGMPKERFSAEFPKEGPSILRIQQVVRGDSAAYFCASSRLVTGAFFGQGTRLTVV.

Worth noting for this clone: Other DNA sequences in this sample translate to the same CDR3. The chain combines TRBV19 with TRBJ1-2; 8 positions agree with TRBD1. V shed 6 bases and J 3 bases; nucleotides not matched to a gene: 3. The CDR3 consists of 13 residues. Germline V gene sequence: CDR1 LNHDA, CDR2 SQIVND (reference sequence). Here the CDR3 reads CASSLDRDYGYTF. DNA of the CDR3: TGTGCCAGTAGCTTGGACAGGGACTATGGCTACACCTTC.

The chain has TRBV28 and TRBJ1-5; D unresolved. V dropped 3 bases and J dropped 0 bases, with 12 bases sitting between them. CDR1 and CDR2 (germline): MDHEN, SYDVKM. The CDR3 is 16 residues long. The CDR3 protein is CASSLGVLYSNQPQHF. The CDR3 coding sequence is TGTGCCAGCAGTTTGGGAGTTCTTTATAGCAATCAGCCCCAGCATTTT.

This clone was seen a single time. The chain joins TRBV3-1 (or the pseudogene TRBV3-2) to TRBJ2-1; D possibly corresponds to TRBD1 (6 bases). The length of the CDR3 is 13 residues. V was trimmed by 4 bases and J by 9 bases, leaving 13 bases between them. Germline CDR1 and CDR2: LGHDT and YNNKEL (reference sequence). CDR3 DNA: TGTGCCAGCAGCCTTCTCAGGGGCCGTGAGCAGTTCTTC. Translation: CASSLLRGREQFF.

The gene calls are TRBV18 and TRBJ1-6, with TRBD1 as a possible D gene (5 bases). Germline loops: CDR1 KGHSH, CDR2 LQKENI. V gave up 2 bases and J gave up 6 bases, with 11 bases separating them. The CDR3 has 15 amino acids. The CDR3 nucleotides read TGTGCCAGCTCACCAGGGCAGGGCACTAATTCACCCCTCCACTTT. As protein: CASSPGQGTNSPLHF.

The chain carries TRBV5-4 and TRBJ1-2; the match to TRBD1 covers 8 bases. In germline, CDR1 is SGHNT, CDR2 YYREEE (reference sequence). The CDR3 totals 14 residues. Trimming cost V 4 bases and J 5 bases; bases outside gene matches: 7. The CDR3 reads CASSQDRGSYGYTF. The CDR3 DNA reads TGTGCCAGCAGCCAAGACAGGGGCTCTTATGGCTACACCTTC.

J is TRBJ1-6 and V is TRBV10-3, with TRBD1 matching over 10 bases. This CDR3 has 16 residues. CDR1 is ENHRY, CDR2 SYGVKD, per germline. The V segment lost 5 bases and the J segment 6 bases; nucleotides outside the gene matches: 7. CDR3 coding DNA: TGTGCCATCAGTCCGGGACAGGGGCTCGGTAATTCACCCCTCCACTTT. Amino acid sequence: CAISPGQGLGNSPLHF.

V gene TRBV7-3 combines with J gene TRBJ2-7; 7 nucleotides agree with TRBD1. V shed 8 bases, J shed 4 bases, and the junction held 11 bases outside the gene matches. CDR3 length: 14 residues. The germline V gene encodes CDR1 SGHTA and CDR2 FQGTGA. Here the CDR3 DNA reads TGTGCCAGCGCCAAGGGGGCAGGGATATACGAGCAGTACTTC. It yields the protein CASAKGAGIYEQYF.

This sequence joins TRBV2 and TRBJ2-7; TRBD1 matches at 8 bases. CDR1 and CDR2 from the germline V gene are SNHLY and FYNNEI. Trimming removed 2 bases from V and 0 bases from J; junction bases left unmatched: 12. The CDR3 has 18 amino acids. The CDR3 coding sequence is TGTGCCAGCAGTGAACCCCGACAGGGGTTTGTAGGCTCCTACGAGCAGTACTTC. This gives the protein CASSEPRQGFVGSYEQYF.

V and J are TRBV7-8 and TRBJ1-2; TRBD1 matches at 11 bases. This CDR3 has 15 amino acids. The V gene end was trimmed by 1 base and the J gene end by 8 bases; junction bases not matched to a gene: 6. Looked up from germline, CDR1 is SGHVS and CDR2 is FQNEAQ. The CDR3 loop reads CASSLGRTGGRGYTF. Here the CDR3 DNA reads TGTGCCAGCAGCTTAGGACGGACAGGGGGCCGAGGCTACACCTTC.

V gene TRBV14 combines with J gene TRBJ2-1, with TRBD1 identical over 9 bases. In germline, CDR1 is SGHDN, CDR2 FVKESK. V was pared by 7 bases and J by 7 bases, with 14 bases of the junction left unmatched. The length of the CDR3 is 16 residues. In DNA, the CDR3 is TGTGCCAGCAATCCCCTCGGACAGGGGTCGAGGAATGAGCAGTTCTTC. The encoded protein is CASNPLGQGSRNEQFF. The full variable domain, its missing parts supplied by reference TRBV14 and TRBJ2-1, is EAGVTQFPSHSVIEKGQTVTLRCDPISGHDNLYWYRRVMGKEIKFLLHFVKESKQDESGMPNNRFLAERTGGTYSTLKVQPAELEDSGVYFCASNPLGQGSRNEQFFGPGTRLTVL.

The chain carries TRBV27 and TRBJ1-6, with D tentatively TRBD1 (6 bases). The V and J ends lost 5 bases and 6 bases respectively, with 14 bases between them. The CDR3 totals 15 residues. The germline gives CDR1 MNHEY, CDR2 SMNVEV (reference sequence). This CDR3 reads CASSPGTGTNSPLHF. CDR3 DNA: TGTGCCAGCAGTCCCGGAACAGGGACTAATTCACCCCTCCACTTT.

The chain employs TRBV18 and TRBJ2-7, with D perhaps TRBD1 (6 bases). This CDR3 is built from 14 residues. V was cut by 1 base and J by 1 base, with 8 bases left in between. The germline V gene encodes CDR1 KGHSH and CDR2 LQKENI. CDR3 nucleotides: TGTGCCAGCTCACCACAGGGGGAATCCTACGAGCAGTACTTC. Amino acids: CASSPQGESYEQYF.

The chain links TRBV7-9 to TRBJ1-6; 9 bases line up with TRBD1. The CDR3 consists of 14 residues. Germline CDR1 is SEHNR and CDR2 is FQNEAQ (reference sequence). V lost 6 bases and J lost 7; bases outside the gene matches: 4. The CDR3 DNA follows: TGTGCCAGCAGAAGGACAGGGGAAAATTCACCCCTCCACTTT. Encoded protein: CASRRTGENSPLHF.

The gene calls are TRBV19 and TRBJ1-2, with D maybe TRBD1 (6 bases). CDR1 and CDR2 (germline): LNHDA, SQIVND (reference sequence). The CDR3 consists of 16 residues. The germline V and J ends were trimmed by 1 base and 3 bases, with 15 bases remaining between them. CDR3 residues: CASSIGETGLYYGYTF. The CDR3 coding sequence is TGTGCCAGTAGTATAGGTGAGACAGGACTCTACTATGGCTACACCTTC.